Each of the 20 T cell receptor beta chains below was sequenced from the same sample in a study of CD8 T cells in ankylosing spondylitis. Study conclusions and caveats: Several highly homologous variants made up a TCR beta motif, and this motif appeared characteristic of ankylosing spondylitis blood.

TCRdb recomputed calls from the 5' RACE reads with MiXCR, one row per CDR3 protein. The table includes about 800,000 distinct CDR3 sequences, approximately 12% detected once. No antigen has been identified for these receptors. Sequencing used blood, either unsorted or a sorted T cell fraction (not recorded which). All receptors derive from a male donor with ankylosing spondylitis.

This clonotype was observed a few times. V is TRBV20-1 and J is TRBJ2-5; no firm D call. Germline CDR1 DFQATT, CDR2 SNEGSKA (reference sequence). The CDR3 has 12 amino acids. V was trimmed by 2 bases and J by 1 base, leaving 5 bases between them. In nucleotides, the CDR3 is TGCAGTGCTAGAAGGACCCAAGAGACCCAGTACTTC. This gives the protein CSARRTQETQYF.

The chain carries TRBV7-2 and TRBJ1-5, with D maybe TRBD1 (5 bases). The CDR3 is made up of 16 amino acids. Germline-derived CDR1 and CDR2 are SGHTA and FQGNSA. Between the trimmed V and J ends, which lost 5 bases and 1 base, there was a span of 15 bases. CDR3 sequence (DNA): TGTGCCAGCAGCCCTTTCGGCAGGGTAAGCAATCAGCCCCAGCATTTT. Translating gives CASSPFGRVSNQPQHF.

This chain joins TRBV6-5 and TRBJ1-2; 8 nucleotides match TRBD1. The CDR3 runs 15 residues. J was trimmed by 4 bases and V by 4 bases; bases with no gene match: 8. Germline-derived CDR1 and CDR2 are MNHEY and SVGAGI. CDR3 sequence: CASSFGTGPFYGYTF. CDR3 nucleotides: TGTGCCAGCAGTTTTGGGACAGGCCCTTTCTATGGCTACACCTTC.

This clonotype was seen only a few times. The rearrangement links TRBV7-2 to TRBJ2-2, with D possibly being TRBD1 or TRBD2 (5 bases each). The CDR3 is 15 residues long. The germline CDR1 and CDR2 sequences are SGHTA and FQGNSA. V lost 3 bases to trimming and J lost 4 bases, with 12 bases between them. CDR3: CASSFFGGGTGELFF. DNA of the CDR3: TGTGCCAGCAGCTTCTTTGGGGGTGGCACCGGGGAGCTGTTTTTT. Full variable domain (remainder filled in from reference TRBV7-2 and TRBJ2-2): GAGVSQSPSNKVTEKGKDVELRCDPISGHTALYWYRQSLGQGLEFLIYFQGNSAPDKSGLPSDRFSAERTGGSVSTLTIQRTQQEDSAVYLCASSFFGGGTGELFFGEGSRLTVL.

The V call is TRBV7-2, the J call TRBJ1-5; D possibly corresponds to TRBD1 (5 bases). Germline V gene data show CDR1 as SGHTA and CDR2 as FQGNSA. V lost 1 base to trimming and J lost 7 bases, with 14 bases between them. The CDR3 runs to 15 residues. CDR3 region: CASSLVWDSGQPQHF. CDR3 coding DNA: TGTGCCAGCAGCTTAGTGTGGGACTCGGGGCAGCCCCAGCATTTT.

There are many counts of this clonotype. The chain has TRBV20-1 and TRBJ1-2, with D possibly matching TRBD1 (6 bases). Germline assignment: CDR1 DFQATT and CDR2 SNEGSKA (reference sequence). The CDR3 length is 10 residues. Between the trimmed V and J ends, which lost 6 bases and 8 bases, there was a span of 10 bases. The CDR3 DNA reads TGCAGTGCCTCGGGGGCGGGCTACACCTTC. Translation gives CSASGAGYTF.

This clonotype has more than one count but fewer than ten. The genes are TRBV30 and TRBJ2-1; 8 bases align to TRBD2. Germline CDR1 reads GTSNPN; CDR2 reads SVGIG (reference sequence). This CDR3 is 13 amino acids long. The V gene end was trimmed by 2 bases and the J gene end by 7 bases; junction bases not matched to a gene: 4. Here the CDR3 DNA reads TGTGCCTGGAGTCGTAGCGGGATGAATGAGCAGTTCTTC. Translating it yields CAWSRSGMNEQFF.

Points on this clonotype: The germline gene is not matched at one end of the junction; a read error may be the cause. This chain connects TRBV24-1 to TRBJ2-1, with 10 bases lining up with TRBD2. The CDR3 has 16 residues. The germline V gene encodes CDR1 KGHDR and CDR2 SFDVKD. CDR3 sequence: CATSDASGGAYHEQFF. The CDR3 nucleotides read TGTGCCACCAGTGACGCGAGCGGGGGGGCCTACCATGAGCAGTTCTTC.

This clonotype was detected many times. V and J are TRBV5-1 and TRBJ1-2, with TRBD1 matching 8 bases. Germline CDR1 is SGHRS and CDR2 is YFSETQ. The ends lost 0 bases at V and 3 bases at J; junction bases unmatched: 4. This CDR3 spans 15 amino acids. The CDR3 region has the DNA TGCGCCAGCAGCTTGGCGCCGGGACAGGACTATGGCTACACCTTC. Its translation: CASSLAPGQDYGYTF.

This clonotype was counted a few times. This chain connects TRBV20-1 to TRBJ1-2, with 9 bases aligning to TRBD1. Trimming removed 5 bases from V and 8 bases from J; junction bases left unmatched: 15. The CDR3 is 15 amino acids. CDR1 and CDR2 from the germline V gene are DFQATT and SNEGSKA (reference sequence). The CDR3 DNA reads TGCAGTGCTCCTCTTTCCGGGACAGGGCTGGGGGGCTACACCTTC. As protein: CSAPLSGTGLGGYTF.

This clonotype has a handful of counts. This chain uses TRBV27 with TRBJ2-2, with D tentatively TRBD2 (5 bases). The germline V gene encodes CDR1 MNHEY and CDR2 SMNVEV (reference sequence). V lost 7 bases to trimming and J lost 4 bases, with 19 bases between them. This CDR3 contains 16 residues. CDR3 sequence (DNA): TGTGCCAGCACCTTAGGCGGGCAGATTACCACCGGGGAGCTGTTTTTT. Protein sequence: CASTLGGQITTGELFF.

The rearrangement joins TRBV27 to TRBJ2-5; the D gene is possibly TRBD1 (7 bases). The CDR3 is made up of 14 amino acids. V shed 3 bases and J shed 10 bases, with 18 bases lying between them. Germline values: CDR1 MNHEY, CDR2 SMNVEV (reference sequence). CDR3 nucleotide sequence: TGTGCCAGCAGTTTTGGGGGGATAGGGGGCGTCCAGTACTTC. Amino acid sequence: CASSFGGIGGVQYF.

This clonotype was counted between two and nine times. Here the CDR3 reads CSATNPGQGTDTQYF. CDR3 in DNA: TGCAGTGCTACTAATCCGGGACAGGGGACAGATACGCAGTATTTT. The V gene is TRBV20-1, the J gene TRBJ2-3; 10 nucleotides agree with TRBD1. The CDR3 is 15 amino acids. V trimming: 4 bases; J trimming: 3 bases; junction bases outside the gene matches: 7. From germline, CDR1 is DFQATT and CDR2 SNEGSKA (reference sequence).

The table lists this clonotype with many counts. The chain links TRBV7-2 to TRBJ2-1; D is ambiguous. The CDR3 spans 13 residues. In germline, CDR1 is SGHTA, CDR2 FQGNSA. Deletions cut 1 base from V and 6 bases from J, with 7 bases between. The CDR3 protein is CASSLVGTNEQFF. DNA for the CDR3: TGTGCCAGCAGCTTAGTGGGTACCAATGAGCAGTTCTTC.

The rearrangement uses TRBV7-2 and TRBJ1-2; D is unclear. Germline V CDR1 and CDR2: SGHTA, FQGNSA. Trimming took 2 bases from V and 4 from J, leaving 11 bases between them. This CDR3 has 14 residues. CDR3 coding DNA: TGTGCCAGCAGCTTACGCGGAATAATCTATGGCTACACCTTC. Protein product: CASSLRGIIYGYTF.

This clonotype has a count of ten or more. The CDR3 DNA reads TGTGCCAGCAGCCTGTACGGACAGGGGCTCGAGGAGCCCCAGCATTTT. Residues: CASSLYGQGLEEPQHF. The gene calls are TRBV7-2 and TRBJ1-5; 9 bases match TRBD1. V lost 5 bases, J lost 8 bases, and 13 bases stayed unmatched. CDR3 length equals 16 residues. CDR1 is SGHTA, CDR2 FQGNSA, per germline. Variable domain in full (rest from reference TRBV7-2 and TRBJ1-5): GAGVSQSPSNKVTEKGKDVELRCDPISGHTALYWYRQSLGQGLEFLIYFQGNSAPDKSGLPSDRFSAERTGGSVSTLTIQRTQQEDSAVYLCASSLYGQGLEEPQHFGDGTRLSIL.

This clonotype occurred many times. The CDR3 loop is CSGIPGNTEAFF. The DNA of the CDR3 is TGCAGCGGAATTCCCGGGAACACTGAAGCTTTCTTT. The chain uses TRBV29-1 and TRBJ1-1; the D is unclear. The CDR3 contains 12 residues. The V end lost 7 bases, the J end lost 1 base, and 10 bases lay between the germline ends. Looked up from germline, CDR1 is SQVTM and CDR2 is ANQGSEA.

V gene TRBV13 combines with J gene TRBJ2-1; a weak D match, TRBD1 (6 bases). The CDR3 length is 14 residues. Trimming shortened V by 4 bases and J by 8 bases, and 15 bases separated the two germline ends. Germline assignment: CDR1 PRHDT and CDR2 FYEKMQ (reference sequence). In DNA form, the CDR3 reads TGTGCCAGCAGCTCCCAGACAGGAAAGTATGAGCAGTTCTTC. This sequence encodes CASSSQTGKYEQFF.

The chain links TRBV9 to TRBJ1-2; D possibly corresponds to TRBD1 (6 bases). V lost 0 bases and J lost 4, with 13 bases in between. The germline V gene encodes CDR1 SGDLS and CDR2 YYNGEE. There are 15 residues in the CDR3. CDR3 sequence (DNA): TGTGCCAGCAGCGTAGCGGCAGGGACAATCTATGGCTACACCTTC. Encoded protein: CASSVAAGTIYGYTF. Full variable domain (rest looked up from reference TRBV9 and TRBJ1-2): DSGVTQTPKHLITATGQRVTLRCSPRSGDLSVYWYQQSLDQGLQFLIQYYNGEERAKGNILERFSAQQFPDLHSELNLSSLELGDSALYFCASSVAAGTIYGYTFGSGTRLTVV.

The chain carries TRBV6-2 or TRBV6-3 and TRBJ2-2; D may be TRBD1 or TRBD2 (5 bases each). The V gene's germline CDR1 is MNHEY and CDR2 SVGEGT. The CDR3 is 14 residues long. Between the trimmed V and J ends, which lost 2 bases and 4 bases, there was a span of 8 bases. CDR3 sequence reads: CASSYPGTTGELFF. CDR3 in DNA: TGTGCCAGCAGTTACCCGGGGACCACCGGGGAGCTGTTTTTT.